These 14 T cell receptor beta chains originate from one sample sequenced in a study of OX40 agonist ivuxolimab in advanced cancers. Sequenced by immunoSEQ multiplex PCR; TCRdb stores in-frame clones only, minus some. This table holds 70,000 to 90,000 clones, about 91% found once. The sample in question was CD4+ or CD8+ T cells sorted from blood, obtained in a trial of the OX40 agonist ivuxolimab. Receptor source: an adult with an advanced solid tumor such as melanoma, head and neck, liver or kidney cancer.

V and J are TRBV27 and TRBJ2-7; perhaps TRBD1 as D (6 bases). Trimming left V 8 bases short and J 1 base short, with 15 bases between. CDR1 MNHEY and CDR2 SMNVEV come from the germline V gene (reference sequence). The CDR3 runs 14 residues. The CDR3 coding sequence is TGTGCCAGCCGGACAGCCCCCCGTTCCTACGAGCAGTACTTC. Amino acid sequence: CASRTAPRSYEQYF.

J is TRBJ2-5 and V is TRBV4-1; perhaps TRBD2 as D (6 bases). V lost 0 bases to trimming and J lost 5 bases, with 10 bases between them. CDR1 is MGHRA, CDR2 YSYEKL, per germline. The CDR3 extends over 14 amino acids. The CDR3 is CASSQDRGRETQYF. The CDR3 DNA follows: TGCGCCAGCAGCCAAGATCGGGGGAGGGAGACCCAGTACTTC.

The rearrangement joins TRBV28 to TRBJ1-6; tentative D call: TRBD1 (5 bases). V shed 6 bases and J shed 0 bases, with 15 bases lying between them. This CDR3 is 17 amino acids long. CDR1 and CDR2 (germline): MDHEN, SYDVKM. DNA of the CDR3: TGTGCCAGCAGCCCCTTACGGGACCGCTCCTATAATTCACCCCTCCACTTT. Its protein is CASSPLRDRSYNSPLHF.

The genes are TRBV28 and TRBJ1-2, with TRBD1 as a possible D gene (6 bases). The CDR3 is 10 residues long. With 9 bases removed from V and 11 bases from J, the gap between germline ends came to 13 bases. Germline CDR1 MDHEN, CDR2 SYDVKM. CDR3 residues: CASEGGHYTF. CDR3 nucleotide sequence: TGTGCCAGTGAAGGGGGGCATTACACCTTC.

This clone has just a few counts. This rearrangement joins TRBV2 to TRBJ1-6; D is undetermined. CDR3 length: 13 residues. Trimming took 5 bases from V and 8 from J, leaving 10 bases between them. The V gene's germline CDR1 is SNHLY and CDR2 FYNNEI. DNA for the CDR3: TGTGCCAGCAGTTTTTACAGAGATTCACCCCTCCACTTT. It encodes CASSFYRDSPLHF.

CDR3 bases: TGTGCCATAGGACAGGGCTACGAGCAGTACTTC. It yields the protein CAIGQGYEQYF. This chain links TRBV11-2 with TRBJ2-5, with 8 nucleotides matching TRBD1. Judging by the DNA end, TRBJ2-7 fits better; the J call may be wrong. CDR1 and CDR2 from the germline V gene are SGHAT and FQNNGV. This CDR3 is 11 amino acids long.

The CDR3 nucleotides read TGTGCCAGCACCAGACAGGGGAATTCACCCCTCCACTTT. Amino acid sequence: CASTRQGNSPLHF. The gene calls are TRBV6-6 and TRBJ1-6; TRBD1 agrees at 8 bases. The CDR3 loop spans 13 amino acids. J gave up 7 bases and V 7 bases, and 3 bases lay outside the gene matches. Germline lookup yields CDR1 MNHNY and CDR2 SVGAGI (reference sequence).

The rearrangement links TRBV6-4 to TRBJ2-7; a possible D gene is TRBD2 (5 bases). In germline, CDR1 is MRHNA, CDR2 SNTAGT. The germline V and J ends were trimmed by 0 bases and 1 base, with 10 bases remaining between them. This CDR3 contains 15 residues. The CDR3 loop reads CASSDSWRQSYEQYF. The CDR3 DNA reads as TGTGCCAGCAGTGACTCTTGGAGGCAATCCTACGAGCAGTACTTC.

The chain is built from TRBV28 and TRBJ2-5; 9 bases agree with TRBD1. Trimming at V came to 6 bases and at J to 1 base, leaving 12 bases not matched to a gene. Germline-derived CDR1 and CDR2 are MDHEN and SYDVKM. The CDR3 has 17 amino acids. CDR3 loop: CASSPRGTGRAQETQYF. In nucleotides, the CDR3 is TGTGCCAGCAGCCCTAGGGGGACAGGGAGGGCCCAAGAGACCCAGTACTTC.

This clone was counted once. The CDR3 coding sequence is TGTGCCAGCAGTTACGGAGGTGGCTATGGCTACACCTTC. Amino acids: CASSYGGGYGYTF. The chain employs TRBV6-6 and TRBJ1-2; D is unresolved. Looked up from germline, CDR1 is MNHNY and CDR2 is SVGAGI (reference sequence). The CDR3 runs 13 residues. V was trimmed by 2 bases and J by 4 bases, leaving 8 bases between them.

CDR3 region: CASSTGTGEGQPQHF. The CDR3 DNA follows: TGTGCCAGTAGTACTGGGACAGGGGAGGGTCAGCCCCAGCATTTT. The chain employs TRBV19 and TRBJ1-5; 10 positions match TRBD1. After removal of 4 bases from V and 6 bases from J, the junction contained 6 bases not matched to a gene. From germline, CDR1 is LNHDA and CDR2 SQIVND (reference sequence). The length of the CDR3 is 15 residues.

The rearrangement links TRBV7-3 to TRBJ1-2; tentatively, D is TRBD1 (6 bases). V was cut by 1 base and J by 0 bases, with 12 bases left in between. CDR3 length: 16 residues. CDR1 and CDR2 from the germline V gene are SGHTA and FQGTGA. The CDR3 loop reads CASSLKGGPSNYGYTF. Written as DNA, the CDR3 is TGTGCCAGCAGCTTAAAGGGGGGCCCTTCTAACTATGGCTACACCTTC.

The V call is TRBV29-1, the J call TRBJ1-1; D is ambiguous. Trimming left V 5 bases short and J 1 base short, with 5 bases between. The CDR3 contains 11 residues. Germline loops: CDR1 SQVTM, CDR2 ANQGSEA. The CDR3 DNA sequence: TGCAGCGTTCGAAGGAACACTGAAGCTTTCTTT. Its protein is CSVRRNTEAFF. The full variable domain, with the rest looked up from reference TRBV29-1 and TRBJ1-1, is SAVISQKPSRDICQRGTSLTIQCQVDSQVTMMFWYRQQPGQSLTLIATANQGSEATYESGFVIDKFPISRPNLTFSTLTVSNMSPEDSSIYLCSVRRNTEAFFGQGTRLTVV.

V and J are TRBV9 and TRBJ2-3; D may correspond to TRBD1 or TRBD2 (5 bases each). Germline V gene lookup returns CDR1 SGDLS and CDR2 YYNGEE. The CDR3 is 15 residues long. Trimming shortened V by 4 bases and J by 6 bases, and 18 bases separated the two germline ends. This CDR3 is CASSLSGTGIDTQYF. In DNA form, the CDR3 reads TGTGCCAGCAGCCTATCCGGGACGGGAATTGATACGCAGTATTTT.